These 21 T cell receptor beta chains originate from one sample sequenced in a study of T cell repertoires in cytomegalovirus infection. These receptors have no known antigen. TCRdb reprocessed the reads via MiXCR and lists one record per CDR3 protein. In the table there are about 500,000 distinct CDR3 sequences, 30% to 40% of which are singletons. The material sequenced was cultured PBMCs, taken from culture after CMV antigen stimulation. The receptors were gathered from a human donor in good health (CMV status not recorded). Some clones in this sample may be carry-over from other donors' samples.

This clonotype was counted ten times or more. The chain joins TRBV7-9 to TRBJ1-6; D not resolved. There are 13 residues in the CDR3. V gave up 5 bases and J gave up 12 bases, with 14 bases separating them. Germline CDR1 SEHNR, CDR2 FQNEAQ (reference sequence). DNA of the CDR3: TGTGCCAGCAGCCAGGACCCACAATTACCCCTCCACTTT. It is translated as CASSQDPQLPLHF.

The V call is TRBV7-6, the J call TRBJ2-7, with 8 bases identical to TRBD2. The CDR3 spans 13 residues. Trimming took 5 bases from V and 2 from J; bases not matched to a gene: 2. The V gene's germline CDR1 is SGHVS and CDR2 FNYEAQ. In nucleotides, the CDR3 is TGTGCCAGCAGCCAGGGACTAGCCTACGAGCAGTACTTC. Its translation: CASSQGLAYEQYF.

J is TRBJ1-1 and V is TRBV28; D is undetermined. V lost 11 bases and J 1 base, leaving 14 bases between the germline ends. Germline values: CDR1 MDHEN, CDR2 SYDVKM. The CDR3 spans 13 residues. CDR3 amino acids: CAFGTAENTEAFF. CDR3 sequence (DNA): TGTGCCTTTGGAACGGCAGAGAACACTGAAGCTTTCTTT. Based on the CDR3 plus reference TRBV28 and TRBJ1-1, the full variable domain is DVKVTQSSRYLVKRTGEKVFLECVQDMDHENMFWYRQDPGLGLRLIYFSYDVKMKEKGDIPEGYSVSREKKERFSLILESASTNQTSMYLCAFGTAENTEAFFGQGTRLTVV.

The table lists this clonotype with a few counts. The chain has TRBV2 and TRBJ2-3; no definite D call. This CDR3 has 14 residues. V was trimmed by 11 bases and J by 9 bases, leaving 24 bases between them. Germline V gene lookup returns CDR1 SNHLY and CDR2 FYNNEI. CDR3 nucleotides: TGTGCCTCCCGATGGGCCCAAAACCCGGAGACGCAGTATTTT. Its protein is CASRWAQNPETQYF.

This clonotype was detected a few times. V usage is TRBV6-1 and J usage is TRBJ2-7; D uncertain. Germline V gene data show CDR1 as MNHNS and CDR2 as SASEGT. The CDR3 is 15 residues long. V lost 2 bases and J lost 0, with 11 bases in between. The CDR3 region is CASSEYFSSSYEQYV. CDR3 bases: TGTGCCAGCAGTGAATATTTCAGTAGCTCCTACGAGCAGTACGTC.

The chain links TRBV11-2 to TRBJ1-1; 9 bases are shared with TRBD1. Losses at the gene ends were 1 base for V and 1 base for J; bases not matched to a gene: 7. Germline V gene lookup returns CDR1 SGHAT and CDR2 FQNNGV. CDR3 length: 17 residues. The DNA for the CDR3 is TGTGCCAGCAGCTTAGCTGCCGGACAGGGGACGAACACTGAAGCTTTCTTT. Encoded protein: CASSLAAGQGTNTEAFF.

There are a few counts of this clonotype. The chain couples TRBV20-1 to TRBJ2-1; D gene unclear. The CDR3 loop spans 14 amino acids. The V end was cut by 1 base, the J end by 6 bases, with 13 bases between. Germline assignment: CDR1 DFQATT and CDR2 SNEGSKA (reference sequence). The CDR3 sequence is CSARGLQTRNEQFF. In DNA form, the CDR3 reads TGCAGTGCTAGAGGGCTGCAGACACGCAATGAGCAGTTCTTC.

The CDR3 sequence: CASRQPGTGDYEQYF. As DNA, the CDR3 is TGTGCCAGCAGGCAACCTGGGACGGGGGACTACGAGCAGTACTTC. The gene calls are TRBV28 and TRBJ2-7; D perhaps matches TRBD2 (6 bases). V lost 6 bases and J lost 3, with 18 bases in between. The CDR3 spans 15 residues. The germline V gene has CDR1 MDHEN and CDR2 SYDVKM. The variable domain in full, completed from reference TRBV28 and TRBJ2-7, reads DVKVTQSSRYLVKRTGEKVFLECVQDMDHENMFWYRQDPGLGLRLIYFSYDVKMKEKGDIPEGYSVSREKKERFSLILESASTNQTSMYLCASRQPGTGDYEQYFGPGTRLTVT.

The chain carries TRBV6-5 and TRBJ1-1; no clear D. V lost 7 bases and J 3 bases, leaving 15 bases between the germline ends. The CDR3 consists of 14 residues. The V gene's germline CDR1 is MNHEY and CDR2 SVGAGI. CDR3 coding DNA: TGTGCCAGCACGGAGTGGAGAGGCCACACTGAAGCTTTCTTT. Its translation is CASTEWRGHTEAFF.

The chain carries TRBV24-1 and TRBJ1-1; 9 bases are a match to TRBD1. V lost 4 bases and J lost 7; bases outside the gene matches: 3. CDR3 length equals 13 residues. CDR1 and CDR2 (germline): KGHDR, SFDVKD. CDR3 nucleotides: TGTGCCACCAGTGACCCGGGACAGGGTGAAGCTTTCTTT. Its translation is CATSDPGQGEAFF.

The chain is built from TRBV24-1 and TRBJ2-4; D ambiguous. The germline gives CDR1 KGHDR, CDR2 SFDVKD. The CDR3 is 15 amino acids. V was cut by 4 bases and J by 0 bases, with 9 bases left in between. This chain's CDR3 is CATSDSMLAKNIQYF. The CDR3 nucleotides are TGTGCCACCAGTGACTCCATGTTAGCCAAAAACATTCAGTACTTC.

This clonotype was observed a few times. The chain carries TRBV7-2 and TRBJ2-3; possibly TRBD1 for D (5 bases). The germline V and J ends were trimmed by 4 bases and 4 bases, with 12 bases remaining between them. Germline-derived CDR1 and CDR2 are SGHTA and FQGNSA. CDR3 size: 14 residues. The CDR3 DNA reads as TGTGCCAGCAGCTGGCAGGGAAGCTCAGATACGCAGTATTTT. It encodes CASSWQGSSDTQYF.

The table lists this clonotype with many counts. This chain connects TRBV7-8 to TRBJ1-1; D may be TRBD1 (5 bases). The CDR3 sequence is 16 residues long. Trimming stripped 5 bases from V and 3 bases from J, with 19 bases between. Germline CDR1 and CDR2: SGHVS and FQNEAQ. In nucleotides, the CDR3 is TGTGCCAGCAGCCCGCGGCGAAGGGGTCGTCACACTGAAGCTTTCTTT. This gives the protein CASSPRRRGRHTEAFF.

This chain connects TRBV6-2 or TRBV6-3 to TRBJ1-1; possible D gene TRBD1, 6 bases. Between the trimmed V and J ends, which lost 3 bases and 0 bases, there was a span of 14 bases. The CDR3 loop spans 16 amino acids. Germline V gene sequence: CDR1 MNHEY, CDR2 SVGEGT. CDR3 amino acids: CASSYEQGYMNTEAFF. CDR3 coding DNA: TGTGCCAGCAGTTATGAGCAGGGGTATATGAACACTGAAGCTTTCTTT.

This clonotype was picked up a small number of times. The rearrangement uses TRBV10-3 and TRBJ2-2, with D maybe TRBD1 (5 bases). Germline assignment: CDR1 ENHRY and CDR2 SYGVKD. The CDR3 has 15 residues. V lost 4 bases and J 3 bases, leaving 12 bases between the germline ends. The CDR3 region has the DNA TGTGCCATCAGTGGGGTCAGGGCCGACACCGGGGAGCTGTTTTTT. This sequence encodes CAISGVRADTGELFF.

This clonotype was recorded a few times. The genes are TRBV19 and TRBJ1-2, with a possible D match to TRBD1 (5 bases). Looked up from germline, CDR1 is LNHDA and CDR2 is SQIVND (reference sequence). This CDR3 has 14 residues. The germline V and J ends were trimmed by 6 bases and 4 bases, with 15 bases remaining between them. The CDR3 sequence: CASRTNLGPYGYTF. For the CDR3, the DNA is TGTGCCAGTAGAACCAATCTGGGGCCCTATGGCTACACCTTC.

This clonotype has only a few counts. J is TRBJ2-1 and V is TRBV29-1; the match to TRBD1 covers 8 bases. CDR3 length equals 14 residues. Germline loops: CDR1 SQVTM, CDR2 ANQGSEA. V was clipped by 6 bases and J by 3 bases; unmatched bases: 7. The CDR3 protein is CSVQTGGNYNEQFF. The CDR3 DNA is TGCAGCGTACAAACAGGGGGGAACTACAATGAGCAGTTCTTC.

The table lists this clonotype with a few counts. J is TRBJ2-5 and V is TRBV7-2; the D gene is possibly TRBD2 (5 bases). Germline V gene lookup returns CDR1 SGHTA and CDR2 FQGNSA. The CDR3 sequence is 16 residues long. Trimming pared 5 bases from V and 4 bases from J, leaving 20 bases between. This CDR3 reads CASSPGVKRARETQYF. CDR3 sequence (DNA): TGTGCCAGCAGCCCTGGGGTGAAGAGGGCCCGAGAGACCCAGTACTTC.

V usage is TRBV4-3 and J usage is TRBJ2-1; D call uncertain. This CDR3 comprises 17 residues. Germline CDR1 is LGHNA and CDR2 is YSLEER. Trimming left V 3 bases short and J 0 bases short, with 15 bases between. CDR3 region: CASSQVHLGISYNEQFF. The CDR3 nucleotides read TGCGCCAGCAGCCAGGTCCACCTGGGGATCTCCTACAATGAGCAGTTCTTC.

This clonotype was recorded many times. This chain joins TRBV20-1 and TRBJ2-5, with D unresolved. The CDR3 has 12 amino acids. Trimming removed 5 bases from V and 5 bases from J, with 12 bases in between. Germline V lookup: CDR1 DFQATT, CDR2 SNEGSKA (reference sequence). The CDR3 sequence: CSAYQDPETQYF. The CDR3 nucleotides read TGCAGTGCTTATCAGGACCCGGAGACCCAGTACTTC.

This clonotype has only a few counts. The chain carries TRBV7-2 and TRBJ2-1, with D perhaps TRBD2 (6 bases). This CDR3 comprises 14 residues. The V end lost 7 bases, the J end lost 3 bases, and 13 bases lay between the germline ends. The V gene's germline CDR1 is SGHTA and CDR2 FQGNSA. CDR3 amino acids: CASNMGGIYNEQFF. In DNA form, the CDR3 reads TGTGCCAGCAACATGGGCGGGATCTACAATGAGCAGTTCTTC.